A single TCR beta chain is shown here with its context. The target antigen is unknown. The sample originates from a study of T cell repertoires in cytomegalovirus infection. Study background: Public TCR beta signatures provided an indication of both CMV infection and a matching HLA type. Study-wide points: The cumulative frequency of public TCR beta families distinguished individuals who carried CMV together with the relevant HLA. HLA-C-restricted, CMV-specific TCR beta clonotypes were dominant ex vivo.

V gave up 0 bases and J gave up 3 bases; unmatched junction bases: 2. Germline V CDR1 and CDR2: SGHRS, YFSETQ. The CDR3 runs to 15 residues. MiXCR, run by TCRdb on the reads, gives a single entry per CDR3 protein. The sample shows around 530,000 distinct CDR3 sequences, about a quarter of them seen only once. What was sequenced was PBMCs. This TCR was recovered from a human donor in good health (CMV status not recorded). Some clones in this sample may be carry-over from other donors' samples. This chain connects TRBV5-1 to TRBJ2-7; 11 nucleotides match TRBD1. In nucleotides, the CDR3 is TGCGCCAGCAGCTTGGATGGGACAGGGGGCTACGAGCAGTACTTC. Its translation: CASSLDGTGGYEQYF. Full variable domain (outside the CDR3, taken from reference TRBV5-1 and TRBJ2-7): KAGVTQTPRYLIKTRGQQVTLSCSPISGHRSVSWYQQTPGQGLQFLFEYFSETQRNKGNFPGRFSGRQFSNSRSEMNVSTLELGDSALYLCASSLDGTGGYEQYFGPGTRLTVT.